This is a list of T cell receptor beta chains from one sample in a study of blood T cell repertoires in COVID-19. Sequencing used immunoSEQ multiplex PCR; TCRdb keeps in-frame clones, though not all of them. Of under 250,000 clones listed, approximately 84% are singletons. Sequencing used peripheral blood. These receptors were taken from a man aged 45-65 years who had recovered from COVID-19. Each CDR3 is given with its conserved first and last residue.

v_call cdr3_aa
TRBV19 CASSTEAGAMGAVKWEQYF
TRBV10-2 CASSYSASTNIQYF
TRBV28 CASIGRTNTGELFF
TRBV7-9 CASSRTTGHLASYEQYF
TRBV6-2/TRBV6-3 CASSYSSGRDTQYF
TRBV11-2 CASSLVDSNYGYTF
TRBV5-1 CASSLERAGGLYGYTF
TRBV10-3 CAISDAVSGNTIYF
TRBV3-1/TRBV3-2 CASSQGPRYEQYF
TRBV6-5 CASSDATIRNTEAFF
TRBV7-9 CASSPERAAGAFF
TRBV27 CASSTHNGGGELFF
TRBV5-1 CASSLTGRSYEQYF
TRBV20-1 CSASGPAADSQETQYF
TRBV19 CASSITGQGSGANVLTF
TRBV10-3 CAISESKGQVTNQPQHF
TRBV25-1 CASSERGTGEQPQHF
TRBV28 CASSRGTSGIYEQYF
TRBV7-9 CASSFTGNTEAFF
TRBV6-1 CASSELAGGRTDTQYF
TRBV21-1 CASVTEGGEEAFF
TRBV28 CASRRTGATDTQYF
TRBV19 CASKRTGINTEAFF
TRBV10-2 CASKTSGTYEQYF
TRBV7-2 CASSLDRGYGYTF
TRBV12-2 CASRCGLAGGPTGELFF
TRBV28 CASRTWSSGNNEQFF
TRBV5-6 CASSSTEVRANYGYTF
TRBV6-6 CASSYSREQYF
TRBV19 CASSMAGTSGMDEQFF
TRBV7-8 CASSLGAPTIEAFF
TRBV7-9 CASSAGQGMTYEQYF
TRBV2 CASSGQGLNEKLFF
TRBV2 CASITGGPRQDTQYF
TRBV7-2 CASSEQQGAGEQYF
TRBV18 CASSPPGTGDSDEQYF
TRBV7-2 CASNGGSHNSPLHF
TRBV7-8 CASSMGRVDEQYF
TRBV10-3 CAISEAGYNEQFF
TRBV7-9 CASSWSAEAFF
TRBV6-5 CISRRMNTEAFF
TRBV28 CASSLGRVASRDTQYF
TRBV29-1 CSAGLAPTGELFF
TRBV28 CASSPTAGVASYNEQFF
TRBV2 CASSNRGLTQETQYF
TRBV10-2 CASSDSGLASYEQYF